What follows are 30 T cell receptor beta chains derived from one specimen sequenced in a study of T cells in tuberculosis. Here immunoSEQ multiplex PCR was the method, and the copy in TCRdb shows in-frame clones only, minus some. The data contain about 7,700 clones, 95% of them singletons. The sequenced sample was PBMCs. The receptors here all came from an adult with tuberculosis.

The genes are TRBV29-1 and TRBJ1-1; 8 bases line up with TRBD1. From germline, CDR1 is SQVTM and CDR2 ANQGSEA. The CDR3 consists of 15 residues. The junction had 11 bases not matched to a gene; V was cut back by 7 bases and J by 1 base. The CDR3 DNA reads TGCAGCGCCTCGGGTACGACAGGGGAGAACACTGAAGCTTTCTTT. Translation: CSASGTTGENTEAFF.

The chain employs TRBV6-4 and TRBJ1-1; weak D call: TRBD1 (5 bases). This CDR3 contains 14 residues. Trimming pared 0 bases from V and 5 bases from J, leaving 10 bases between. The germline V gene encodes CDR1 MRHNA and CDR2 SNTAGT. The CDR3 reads CASSDSSRGTEAFF. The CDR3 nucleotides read TGTGCCAGCAGTGACTCGAGTCGGGGGACTGAAGCTTTCTTT.

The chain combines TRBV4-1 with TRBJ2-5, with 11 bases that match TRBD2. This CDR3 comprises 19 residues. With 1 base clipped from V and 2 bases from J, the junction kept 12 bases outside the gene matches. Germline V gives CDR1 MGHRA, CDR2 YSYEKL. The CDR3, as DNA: TGCGCCAGCAGCCAAGTACTAATAGCGGGGGGGCCGGAACAAGAGACCCAGTACTTC. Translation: CASSQVLIAGGPEQETQYF.

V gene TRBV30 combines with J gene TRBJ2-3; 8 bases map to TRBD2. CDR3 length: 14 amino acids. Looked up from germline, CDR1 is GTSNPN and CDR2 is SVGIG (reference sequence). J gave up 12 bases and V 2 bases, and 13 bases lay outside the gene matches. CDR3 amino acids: CAWSPEFGGGPQYF. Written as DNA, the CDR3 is TGTGCCTGGAGTCCAGAGTTCGGCGGGGGGCCCCAGTATTTT.

CDR3 DNA sequence: TGTGCCAGCAGTAATAAACCGACAGGACAGCCCCAGCATTTT. It yields the protein CASSNKPTGQPQHF. The V call is TRBV6-1, the J call TRBJ1-5; the D gene is possibly TRBD1 (6 bases). The CDR3 runs 14 residues. The germline CDR1 and CDR2 sequences are MNHNS and SASEGT. The V gene lost 5 bases and the J gene lost 7 bases, with 15 bases spanning the gap.

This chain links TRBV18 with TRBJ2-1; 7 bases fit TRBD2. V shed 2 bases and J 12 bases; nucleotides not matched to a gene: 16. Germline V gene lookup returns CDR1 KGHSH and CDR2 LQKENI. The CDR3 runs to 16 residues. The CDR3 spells CASSPGEGSRSNGQFF. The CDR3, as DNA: TGTGCCAGCTCACCAGGGGAGGGGTCCCGCAGTAACGGGCAGTTCTTC.

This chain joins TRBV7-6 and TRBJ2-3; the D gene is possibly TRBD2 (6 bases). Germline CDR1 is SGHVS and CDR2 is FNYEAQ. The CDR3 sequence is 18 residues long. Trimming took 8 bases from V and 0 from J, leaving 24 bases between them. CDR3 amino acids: CASSIHGGTFPSTDTQYF. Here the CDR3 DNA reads TGTGCCAGCTCGATACACGGGGGTACTTTCCCTAGCACAGATACGCAGTATTTT.

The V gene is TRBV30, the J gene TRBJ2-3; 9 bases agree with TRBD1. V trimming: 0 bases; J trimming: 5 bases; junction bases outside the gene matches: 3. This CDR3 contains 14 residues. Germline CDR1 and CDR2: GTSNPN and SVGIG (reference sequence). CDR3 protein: CAWSVGQGIDTQYF. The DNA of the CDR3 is TGTGCCTGGAGTGTAGGACAGGGGATAGATACGCAGTATTTT.

CDR3 DNA sequence: TGTGCCAGCAGTATGAACAGGGATAACTATGGCTACACCTTC. Residues: CASSMNRDNYGYTF. The chain employs TRBV27 and TRBJ1-2; perhaps TRBD1 as D (6 bases). The CDR3 runs to 14 residues. CDR1 is MNHEY, CDR2 SMNVEV, per germline (reference sequence). The ends were cut back, 5 bases at V and 1 base at J, with 11 bases in the middle.

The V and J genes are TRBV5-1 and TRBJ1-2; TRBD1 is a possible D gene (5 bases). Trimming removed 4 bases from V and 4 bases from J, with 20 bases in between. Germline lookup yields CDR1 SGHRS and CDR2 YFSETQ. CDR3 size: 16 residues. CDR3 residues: CASSPGGLRFVYGYTF. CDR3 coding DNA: TGCGCCAGCAGCCCCGGGGGACTGAGATTTGTCTATGGCTACACCTTC. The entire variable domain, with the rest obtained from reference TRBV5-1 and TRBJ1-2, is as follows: KAGVTQTPRYLIKTRGQQVTLSCSPISGHRSVSWYQQTPGQGLQFLFEYFSETQRNKGNFPGRFSGRQFSNSRSEMNVSTLELGDSALYLCASSPGGLRFVYGYTFGSGTRLTVV.

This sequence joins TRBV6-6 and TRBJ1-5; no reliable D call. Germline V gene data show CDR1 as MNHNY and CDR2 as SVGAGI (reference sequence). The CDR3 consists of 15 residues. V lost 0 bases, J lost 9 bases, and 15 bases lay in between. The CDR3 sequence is CASSYSPVQSSPQHF. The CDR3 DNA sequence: TGTGCCAGCAGTTACTCGCCAGTCCAATCTTCGCCCCAGCATTTT.

CDR3 sequence (DNA): TGTGCCAGCAGCCTGACAAGGCAGCCCCAGCATTTT. This translates into CASSLTRQPQHF. The chain couples TRBV7-2 to TRBJ1-5; D unclear. The CDR3 is made up of 12 amino acids. Deletions cut 5 bases from V and 7 bases from J, with 9 bases between. Germline V CDR1 and CDR2: SGHTA, FQGNSA.

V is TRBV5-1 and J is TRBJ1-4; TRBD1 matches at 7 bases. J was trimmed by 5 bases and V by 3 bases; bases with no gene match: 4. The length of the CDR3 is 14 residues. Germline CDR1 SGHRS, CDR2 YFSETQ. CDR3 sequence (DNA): TGCGCCAGCAGCTGGGACAGCTTAAATGAAAAACTGTTTTTT. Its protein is CASSWDSLNEKLFF.

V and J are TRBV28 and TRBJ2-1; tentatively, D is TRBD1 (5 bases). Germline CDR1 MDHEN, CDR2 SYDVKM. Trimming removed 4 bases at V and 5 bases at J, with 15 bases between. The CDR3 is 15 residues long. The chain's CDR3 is CASSSSPRVNNEQFF. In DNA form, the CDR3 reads TGTGCCAGCAGTTCATCCCCCAGGGTCAACAATGAGCAGTTCTTC.

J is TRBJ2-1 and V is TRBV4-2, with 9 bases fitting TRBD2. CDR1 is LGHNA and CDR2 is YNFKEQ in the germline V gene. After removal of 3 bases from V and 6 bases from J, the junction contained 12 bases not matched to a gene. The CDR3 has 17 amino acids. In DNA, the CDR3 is TGTGCCAGCAGCCAGACCCTTAGCGGGGGACTCGGCAATGAGCAGTTCTTC. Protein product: CASSQTLSGGLGNEQFF.

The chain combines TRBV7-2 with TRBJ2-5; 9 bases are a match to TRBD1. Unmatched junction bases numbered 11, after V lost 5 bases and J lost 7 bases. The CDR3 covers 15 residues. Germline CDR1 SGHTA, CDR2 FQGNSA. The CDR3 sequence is CASSPHFGTGLTQYF. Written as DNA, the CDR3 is TGTGCCAGCAGCCCCCATTTCGGGACAGGGTTGACCCAGTACTTC.

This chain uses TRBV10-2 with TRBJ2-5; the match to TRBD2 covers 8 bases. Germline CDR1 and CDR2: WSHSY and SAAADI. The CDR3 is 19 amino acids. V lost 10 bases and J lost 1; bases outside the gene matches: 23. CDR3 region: CATKSQGLAGVIFQETQYF. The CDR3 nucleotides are TGCGCCACCAAATCCCAAGGGCTAGCGGGTGTAATTTTCCAAGAGACCCAGTACTTC.

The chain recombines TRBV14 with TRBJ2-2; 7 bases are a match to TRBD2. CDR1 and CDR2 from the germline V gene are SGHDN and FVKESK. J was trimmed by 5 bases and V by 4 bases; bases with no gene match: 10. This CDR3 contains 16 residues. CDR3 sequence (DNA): TGTGCCAGCAGCCTATTGACCGGGACTACAACCGGGGAGCTGTTTTTT. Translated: CASSLLTGTTTGELFF.

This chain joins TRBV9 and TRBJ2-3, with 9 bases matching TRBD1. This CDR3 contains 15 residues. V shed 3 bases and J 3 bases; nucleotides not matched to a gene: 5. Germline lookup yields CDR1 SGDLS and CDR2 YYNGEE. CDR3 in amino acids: CASSAPGQGTDTQYF. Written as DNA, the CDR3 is TGTGCCAGCAGCGCCCCGGGACAGGGAACAGATACGCAGTATTTT. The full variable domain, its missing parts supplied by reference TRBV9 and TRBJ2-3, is DSGVTQTPKHLITATGQRVTLRCSPRSGDLSVYWYQQSLDQGLQFLIQYYNGEERAKGNILERFSAQQFPDLHSELNLSSLELGDSALYFCASSAPGQGTDTQYFGPGTRLTVL.

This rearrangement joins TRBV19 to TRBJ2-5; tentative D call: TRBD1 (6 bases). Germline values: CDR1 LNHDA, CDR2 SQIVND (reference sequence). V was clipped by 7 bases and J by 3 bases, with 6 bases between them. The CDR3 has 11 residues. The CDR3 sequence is CASTGEETQYF. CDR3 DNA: TGTGCCAGTACAGGGGAAGAGACCCAGTACTTC.

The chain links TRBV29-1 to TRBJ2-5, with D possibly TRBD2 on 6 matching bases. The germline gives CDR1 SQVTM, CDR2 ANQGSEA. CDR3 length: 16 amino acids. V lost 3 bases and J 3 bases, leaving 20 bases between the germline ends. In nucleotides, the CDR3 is TGCAGCGTTGATTCCCAAAGAGGGTCGGGAGAAGAGACCCAGTACTTC. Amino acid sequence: CSVDSQRGSGEETQYF.

The CDR3 DNA reads as TGTGCCACCAGCAGAGATCGGGAGTCTTTGACAGGGGGTGGCTACACCTTC. Its protein product is CATSRDRESLTGGGYTF. The chain combines TRBV15 with TRBJ1-2; 9 bases fit TRBD1. This CDR3 is built from 17 residues. J was trimmed by 7 bases and V by 0 bases; bases with no gene match: 12. Germline assignment: CDR1 LNHNV and CDR2 YYDKDF (reference sequence). Full variable domain (missing parts from reference TRBV15 and TRBJ1-2): DAMVIQNPRYQVTQFGKPVTLSCSQTLNHNVMYWYQQKSSQAPKLLFHYYDKDFNNEADTPDNFQSRRPNTSFCFLDIRSPGLGDTAMYLCATSRDRESLTGGGYTFGSGTRLTVV.

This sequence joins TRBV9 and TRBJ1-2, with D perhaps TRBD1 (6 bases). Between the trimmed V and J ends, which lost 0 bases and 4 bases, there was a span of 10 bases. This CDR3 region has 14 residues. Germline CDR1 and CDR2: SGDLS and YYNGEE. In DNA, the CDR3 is TGTGCCAGCAGCGTAGGTGGGGGCCGCTATGGCTACACCTTC. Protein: CASSVGGGRYGYTF.

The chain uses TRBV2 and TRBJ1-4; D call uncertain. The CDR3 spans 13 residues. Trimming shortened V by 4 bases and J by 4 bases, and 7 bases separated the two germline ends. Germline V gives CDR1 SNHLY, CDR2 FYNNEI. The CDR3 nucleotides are TGTGCCAGCAGTGTAGGAGTTAATGAAAAACTGTTTTTT. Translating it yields CASSVGVNEKLFF.

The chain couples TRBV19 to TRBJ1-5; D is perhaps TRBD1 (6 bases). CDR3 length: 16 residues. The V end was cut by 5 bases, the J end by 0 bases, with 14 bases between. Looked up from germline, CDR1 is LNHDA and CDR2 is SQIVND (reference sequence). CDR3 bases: TGTGCCAGTAGTCGTCGGACAGCCTATAGCAATCAGCCCCAGCATTTT. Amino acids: CASSRRTAYSNQPQHF.

DNA for the CDR3: TGTGCCAGCAGCCCCGGACAGGACGAGCAGTACTTC. Translated: CASSPGQDEQYF. This chain joins TRBV5-6 and TRBJ2-7; TRBD1 agrees at 7 bases. The V gene end was trimmed by 4 bases and the J gene end by 5 bases; junction bases not matched to a gene: 3. The CDR3 covers 12 residues. The germline V gene encodes CDR1 SGHDT and CDR2 YYEEEE.

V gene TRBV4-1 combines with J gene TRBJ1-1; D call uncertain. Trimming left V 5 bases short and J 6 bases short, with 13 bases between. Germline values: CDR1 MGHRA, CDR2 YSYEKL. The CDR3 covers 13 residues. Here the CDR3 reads CASSYSLASEAFF. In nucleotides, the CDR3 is TGCGCCAGCAGCTATTCCCTGGCCTCTGAAGCTTTCTTT.

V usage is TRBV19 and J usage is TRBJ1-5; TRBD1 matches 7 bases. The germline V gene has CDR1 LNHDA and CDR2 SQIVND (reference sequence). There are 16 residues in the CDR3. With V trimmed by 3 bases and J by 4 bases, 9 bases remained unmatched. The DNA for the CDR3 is TGTGCCAGTAGTATGTATAGGACAGGAGCGAATCAGCCCCAGCATTTT. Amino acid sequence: CASSMYRTGANQPQHF.

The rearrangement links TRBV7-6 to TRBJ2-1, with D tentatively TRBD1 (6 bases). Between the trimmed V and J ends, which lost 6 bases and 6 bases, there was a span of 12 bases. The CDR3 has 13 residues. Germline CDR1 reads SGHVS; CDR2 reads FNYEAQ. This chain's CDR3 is CASSSYRANEQFF. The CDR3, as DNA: TGTGCCAGCAGTAGCTACAGGGCCAATGAGCAGTTCTTC.

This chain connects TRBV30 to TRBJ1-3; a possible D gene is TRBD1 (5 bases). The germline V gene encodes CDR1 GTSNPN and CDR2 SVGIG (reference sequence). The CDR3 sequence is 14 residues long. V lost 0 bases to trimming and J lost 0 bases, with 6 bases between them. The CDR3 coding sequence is TGTGCCTGGAGTGTAGGGGTCTCTGGAAACACCATATATTTT. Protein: CAWSVGVSGNTIYF. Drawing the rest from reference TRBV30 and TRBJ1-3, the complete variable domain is SQTIHQWPATLVQPVGSPLSLECTVEGTSNPNLYWYRQAAGRGLQLLFYSVGIGQISSEVPQNLSASRPQDRQFILSSKKLLLSDSGFYLCAWSVGVSGNTIYFGEGSWLTVV.